The sequence of this T cell receptor (beta chain) was determined in a study of cytomegalovirus exposure and HLA in healthy donors. At the level of the study: Ancestry clustering placed 70% to 85% of some 400 genotyped donors in the Caucasian-associated cluster. Notes on the study in general: Researchers reported in a later analysis that a missense DCLRE1C variant was tied to TCR beta V- and J-gene trimming.

The CDR3 contains 14 residues. From germline, CDR1 is MDHEN and CDR2 SYDVKM. V was trimmed by 5 bases and J by 4 bases, leaving 14 bases between them. For this clone: Its antigen remains unknown.

With 60 Vbeta and 13 Jbeta primers, the PCR was carried out. The assay was immunoSEQ multiplex PCR, and TCRdb's table has in-frame clones only and misses some. The sample carries roughly 160,000 clones, 70% to 90% recorded once. Source material: PBMCs. The chain is built from TRBV28 and TRBJ1-1, with TRBD1 as a possible D gene (5 bases). This TCR came from a young woman in good health and CMV-seronegative. CDR3 nucleotide sequence: TGTGCCAGCAGTAGGAAAGTGGGGGGCACTGAAGCTTTCTTT. Translating gives CASSRKVGGTEAFF.